Listed below are T cell receptor beta chains from one sample, sequenced in a study of shared clonotypes between healthy human individuals. Assay used: immunoSEQ multiplex PCR; TCRdb lists only in-frame clones, some missing. The sample has roughly 2.4 million clones, approximately 95% seen once. The material sequenced was naive CD4+ T cells sorted from blood. Every receptor here comes from a man between 18 and 35 years old in good health. CDR3s include the opening cysteine and the closing phenylalanine or tryptophan. A D gene is named only where the DNA matches it firmly.

TRBD1,TRBV18,CASSPFPGQGASYTGELFF
.,TRBV10-3,CAISAGRVPTYEQYF
TRBD2,TRBV10-3,CAISGLAGGVNPYNEQFF
TRBD1,TRBV29-1,CSVVRDRANTGELFF
.,TRBV29-1,CSAHELGRYNEQFF
.,TRBV30,CAWSAPSHGNQPQHF
TRBD1,TRBV28,CASSFRQGAGQPQHF
.,TRBV6-1,CASSKTGAVGYGYTF
.,TRBV6-5,CASSYSGTDNEKLFF
TRBD1,TRBV5-4,CASSYVDRVDIQYF
.,TRBV2,CASSEGSFGLDEQFF
TRBD1,TRBV5-1,CASRRTGGSYEQYF
.,TRBV7-9,CASGGRDTEAFF
.,TRBV30,CAWSGQTLGETQYF
.,TRBV5-4,CASSLAEGQSTAFF
TRBD2,TRBV4-1,CASSQVKLAGETQYF
.,TRBV4-3,CASSQDGARHQPQHF
TRBD1,TRBV4-1,CASSQLGQGFNSPLHF
.,TRBV18,CASSRDPVSYEQYF
.,TRBV5-4,CASSLPDSYNEQFF
.,TRBV7-9,CASVGGRMNTEAFF
.,TRBV9,CASSVDGGSGNTIYF
TRBD2,TRBV18,CASSPMTSGNGDTQYF
.,TRBV7-2,CASSSWGDTQYF
TRBD2,TRBV5-4,CASSLVSGGRTDTQYF
TRBD2,TRBV19,CASTSGSGGSGQFF
.,TRBV18,CASSPVQVNQPQHF
TRBD1,TRBV5-1,CASSLDGTGGETQYF
TRBD1,TRBV13,CASSPRQGMGNSPLHF
TRBD2,TRBV10-3,CATRAGAKETQYF
.,TRBV14,CASSLRGLGATGKLFF
TRBD1,TRBV2,CASSEALSRDRVDTQYF
.,TRBV11-1,CASSRRDYEQYF
.,TRBV13,CASSLDGGLEKLFF
TRBD2,TRBV10-3,CAIALADSGGELFF
TRBD2,TRBV10-3,CAISDSLAGTEQYF
.,TRBV2,CASSERTGNQPQHF
.,TRBV19,CASSIRRGAMGTEAFF
TRBD1,TRBV11-1,CASRLTGRLDTQYF
.,TRBV7-2,CASSLVVGGSYEQYF
TRBD2,TRBV7-9,CASSHPGTSGGNEQFF
.,TRBV7-2,CASSLTGVEQYF
TRBD2,TRBV7-2,CASSSGTNSYEQYF
TRBD2,TRBV7-2,CASSLDRTSVYEQYF
.,TRBV7-9,CASSLASSVITGELFF
TRBD1,TRBV6-5,CASSYSGGQGETQYF
.,TRBV5-1,CASSLDLTSSETQYF
.,TRBV7-9,CASRAPGTNNGYTF
.,TRBV2,CASSVDRTQHF